This T cell receptor beta chain was recovered during a study of T cells after yellow fever vaccination. TCRdb used MiXCR to reprocess the 5' RACE reads, holding one entry per CDR3 protein. This sample carries around 230,000 distinct CDR3 sequences, approximately 6.8% of them seen once, and the ten largest clones take approximately 1.1%. The CDR3 extends over 14 amino acids. V lost 1 base and J lost 6, with 10 bases in between. CDR1 is SGHTA, CDR2 FQGTGA, per germline. Regarding the study as a whole: After the booster, roughly 96% of CD4 and 75% to 90% of CD8 primary-response clones were re-detected. Clonotype sharing between CD4 and CD8 compartments was small.

Worth noting for this clonotype: Its antigen remains unknown.

The gene calls are TRBV7-3 and TRBJ2-1; maybe TRBD2 (5 bases). The sample consisted of CD4+ T cells sorted from PBMCs, taken on the day of the yellow fever booster vaccination. The TCR sequence derives from a man aged 30 to 45 who received the YFV17D yellow fever vaccine. CDR3 loop: CASSLNGLSNEQFF. The CDR3 DNA sequence: TGTGCCAGCAGCTTAAACGGACTTTCCAATGAGCAGTTCTTC.